This passage covers 27 T cell receptor beta chains from one sample sequenced in a study of blood T cell repertoires in COVID-19. The repertoire was sequenced with immunoSEQ multiplex PCR; TCRdb's copy has only in-frame clones and lacks some. The table lists some 48,000 clones, around 90% of them singletons. Sequenced input: peripheral blood. The receptors were gathered from a human donor in a cohort sampled during active COVID-19.

The chain combines TRBV5-1 with TRBJ2-1; TRBD2 matches at 10 bases. The V gene's germline CDR1 is SGHRS and CDR2 YFSETQ. The length of the CDR3 is 16 residues. Trimming cost V 0 bases and J 4 bases; bases outside gene matches: 4. The CDR3 DNA reads as TGCGCCAGCAGCTTGGATACTAGCGGGGCTTACAATGAGCAGTTCTTC. Its translation: CASSLDTSGAYNEQFF. The whole variable domain, remainder taken from reference TRBV5-1 and TRBJ2-1, is KAGVTQTPRYLIKTRGQQVTLSCSPISGHRSVSWYQQTPGQGLQFLFEYFSETQRNKGNFPGRFSGRQFSNSRSEMNVSTLELGDSALYLCASSLDTSGAYNEQFFGPGTRLTVL.

The chain is built from TRBV24-1 and TRBJ2-1; a possible D gene is TRBD2 (7 bases). The germline V gene has CDR1 KGHDR and CDR2 SFDVKD. Trimming pared 4 bases from V and 1 base from J, leaving 10 bases between. The length of the CDR3 is 15 residues. CDR3 in amino acids: CATSEGRGSYNEQFF. The CDR3 nucleotides are TGTGCCACCAGTGAAGGGAGGGGGTCCTACAATGAGCAGTTCTTC.

The chain is built from TRBV5-1 and TRBJ1-4, with D possibly matching TRBD1 (5 bases). Germline loops: CDR1 SGHRS, CDR2 YFSETQ. The CDR3 runs to 18 residues. V was shortened by 4 bases and J by 6 bases, with 25 bases between the two germline ends. The CDR3 loop is CASSPVQEHPLTHEKLFF. CDR3 coding DNA: TGCGCCAGCAGCCCGGTACAGGAACACCCTCTGACCCATGAAAAACTGTTTTTT.

Only a few counts were recorded for this clone. The V and J genes are TRBV7-9 and TRBJ2-1, with D possibly TRBD2 on 7 matching bases. The germline V and J ends were trimmed by 5 bases and 6 bases, with 20 bases remaining between them. This CDR3 has 16 residues. In germline, CDR1 is SEHNR, CDR2 FQNEAQ (reference sequence). The CDR3 region has the DNA TGTGCCAGCAGCCCTAGGGGGAGAGGGAGGGCCAATGAGCAGTTCTTC. This translates into CASSPRGRGRANEQFF.

The chain has TRBV27 and TRBJ2-2; possible D gene TRBD2, 5 bases. V dropped 4 bases and J dropped 2 bases, with 14 bases sitting between them. The CDR3 is 16 amino acids. CDR1 MNHEY and CDR2 SMNVEV come from the germline V gene (reference sequence). The CDR3 DNA is TGTGCCAGCAGTTCACCGACTAAGGTTAACACCGGGGAGCTGTTTTTT. Its translation is CASSSPTKVNTGELFF.

This clone was seen a single time. J is TRBJ2-6 and V is TRBV10-1; 11 bases line up with TRBD1. The CDR3 is 17 amino acids. The ends lost 10 bases at V and 3 bases at J; junction bases unmatched: 11. Germline CDR1 and CDR2: WNHNN and SYGVQD (reference sequence). CDR3 in amino acids: CANLRDRGLNGANVLTF. The CDR3 DNA reads TGCGCCAACCTCCGGGACAGGGGGTTAAATGGGGCCAACGTCCTGACTTTC.

V and J are TRBV9 and TRBJ2-1; TRBD2 aligns across 8 bases. With 4 bases clipped from V and 7 bases from J, the junction kept 4 bases outside the gene matches. The CDR3 has 13 residues. The germline CDR1 and CDR2 sequences are SGDLS and YYNGEE. The CDR3 sequence is CASSSGLENEQFF. CDR3 coding DNA: TGTGCCAGCAGCTCGGGACTAGAGAATGAGCAGTTCTTC.

This chain links TRBV2 with TRBJ1-1, with D possibly matching TRBD1 (6 bases). CDR1 and CDR2 (germline): SNHLY, FYNNEI. This CDR3 is built from 14 residues. The V and J ends lost 3 bases and 3 bases respectively, with 11 bases between them. The CDR3 is CASSDRTGYTEAFF. CDR3 DNA: TGTGCCAGCAGTGATCGTACAGGGTACACTGAAGCTTTCTTT.

V and J are TRBV4-1 and TRBJ1-2; 10 bases are shared with TRBD1. Unmatched junction bases numbered 9, after V lost 1 base and J lost 4 bases. Germline loops: CDR1 MGHRA, CDR2 YSYEKL. The CDR3 extends over 17 amino acids. In DNA form, the CDR3 reads TGCGCCAGCAGCCAAGTTTTTATGGGACAGGGGTTCTATGGCTACACCTTC. Translated, it gives CASSQVFMGQGFYGYTF.

The V gene is TRBV5-5, the J gene TRBJ2-3; D might be TRBD2 (5 bases). The V gene's germline CDR1 is SGHKS and CDR2 YYEKEE (reference sequence). V lost 2 bases, J lost 2 bases, and 9 bases lay in between. The CDR3 runs 14 residues. The CDR3 nucleotides are TGTGCCAGCAGCTTTGAGGACTTCACAGATACGCAGTATTTT. It codes for CASSFEDFTDTQYF.

The chain joins TRBV11-2 to TRBJ1-1; D gene unclear. Trimming stripped 5 bases from V and 2 bases from J, with 9 bases between. Germline loops: CDR1 SGHAT, CDR2 FQNNGV. The CDR3 has 13 residues. The CDR3 DNA reads TGTGCCAGCAGCACGAACACCAACACTGAAGCTTTCTTT. Translated, it gives CASSTNTNTEAFF.

This chain connects TRBV4-3 to TRBJ1-1; D gene unclear. The CDR3 loop spans 13 amino acids. Germline V gene data show CDR1 as LGHNA and CDR2 as YSLEER. The germline V and J ends were trimmed by 0 bases and 5 bases, with 7 bases remaining between them. The CDR3 DNA sequence: TGCGCCAGCAGCCAAGATACGGGTACTGAAGCTTTCTTT. Translation: CASSQDTGTEAFF.

This chain connects TRBV7-6 to TRBJ2-7, with D perhaps TRBD2 (6 bases). Between the trimmed V and J ends, which lost 1 base and 7 bases, there was a span of 14 bases. From germline, CDR1 is SGHVS and CDR2 FNYEAQ. The CDR3 runs 14 residues. The CDR3 DNA reads TGTGCCAGCAGCTTAGTTACGGGAGCGGGTGAGCAGTACTTC. Translating it yields CASSLVTGAGEQYF.

The chain links TRBV27 to TRBJ1-1, with D unclear. CDR3 length: 15 amino acids. Germline V lookup: CDR1 MNHEY, CDR2 SMNVEV (reference sequence). The ends were cut back, 0 bases at V and 1 base at J, with 9 bases in the middle. This CDR3 is CASSLSRGGNTEAFF. For the CDR3, the DNA is TGTGCCAGCAGTTTATCACGGGGTGGGAACACTGAAGCTTTCTTT.

The chain is built from TRBV30 and TRBJ1-5; D is unresolved. Germline values: CDR1 GTSNPN, CDR2 SVGIG (reference sequence). The CDR3 contains 14 residues. Trimming took 3 bases from V and 0 from J, leaving 9 bases between them. The CDR3 DNA sequence: TGTGCCTGGAGGATACGGGGTAGCAATCAGCCCCAGCATTTT. Protein sequence: CAWRIRGSNQPQHF.

The chain carries TRBV7-2 and TRBJ1-3, with D uncertain. In germline, CDR1 is SGHTA, CDR2 FQGNSA. The CDR3 totals 12 residues. The V gene lost 9 bases and the J gene lost 1 base, with 7 bases spanning the gap. Written as DNA, the CDR3 is TGTGCCAGTGGGCCTTCTGGAAACACCATATATTTT. Translated: CASGPSGNTIYF.

The chain couples TRBV30 to TRBJ1-4, with a possible D match to TRBD1 (5 bases). Germline-derived CDR1 and CDR2 are GTSNPN and SVGIG (reference sequence). The V end was cut by 1 base, the J end by 8 bases, with 11 bases between. The CDR3 extends over 13 amino acids. This CDR3 reads CAWSGGGEEKLFF. The CDR3 DNA sequence: TGTGCCTGGAGTGGAGGAGGGGAAGAAAAACTGTTTTTT.

The chain is built from TRBV6-5 and TRBJ2-7; D uncertain. Trimming stripped 4 bases from V and 2 bases from J, with 12 bases between. The V gene's germline CDR1 is MNHEY and CDR2 SVGAGI. This CDR3 is 14 amino acids long. CDR3 sequence (DNA): TGTGCCAGCAGTTTCAAAATTCAGACCTACGAGCAGTACTTC. The encoded protein is CASSFKIQTYEQYF.

This clone was picked up one time. The CDR3, as DNA: TGTGCCAGCAGAAGACGGGGGAATTCACCCCTCCACTTT. Its protein is CASRRRGNSPLHF. This chain joins TRBV7-2 and TRBJ1-6; maybe TRBD1 (5 bases). The CDR3 sequence is 13 residues long. Germline V CDR1 and CDR2: SGHTA, FQGNSA. The V end was cut by 6 bases, the J end by 7 bases, with 10 bases between. Filled out from reference TRBV7-2 and TRBJ1-6, the complete variable domain reads GAGVSQSPSNKVTEKGKDVELRCDPISGHTALYWYRQSLGQGLEFLIYFQGNSAPDKSGLPSDRFSAERTGGSVSTLTIQRTQQEDSAVYLCASRRRGNSPLHFGNGTRLTVT.

V gene TRBV15 combines with J gene TRBJ1-1; D remains unclear. Germline V lookup: CDR1 LNHNV, CDR2 YYDKDF (reference sequence). The CDR3 runs 13 residues. Trimming left V 3 bases short and J 3 bases short, with 8 bases between. CDR3 loop: CATSRKPDTEAFF. Here the CDR3 DNA reads TGTGCCACCAGCAGGAAGCCCGACACTGAAGCTTTCTTT.

V gene TRBV6-6 combines with J gene TRBJ2-3; no definite D call. Germline V gene sequence: CDR1 MNHNY, CDR2 SVGAGI (reference sequence). The length of the CDR3 is 13 residues. V lost 6 bases and J 8 bases, leaving 15 bases between the germline ends. CDR3 coding DNA: TGTGCCAGCAGCGGGTCCCGGCGAAGTACGCAGTATTTT. It codes for CASSGSRRSTQYF.

The chain employs TRBV5-1 and TRBJ2-5; 10 bases agree with TRBD2. The trim removed 4 bases at V and 0 bases at J, leaving 3 bases unmatched. The V gene's germline CDR1 is SGHRS and CDR2 YFSETQ. This CDR3 has 15 amino acids. CDR3 in DNA: TGCGCCAGCAGCGGGCTAGCGGGGGACCAAGAGACCCAGTACTTC. This sequence encodes CASSGLAGDQETQYF.

This rearrangement joins TRBV6-4 to TRBJ2-5, with TRBD2 matching 11 bases. The V gene end was trimmed by 6 bases and the J gene end by 4 bases; junction bases not matched to a gene: 7. Germline V lookup: CDR1 MRHNA, CDR2 SNTAGT. The CDR3 loop spans 15 amino acids. CDR3 sequence (DNA): TGTGCCAGCAGCCAACTAGCGGGAGAAGCAGAGACCCAGTACTTC. This encodes CASSQLAGEAETQYF.

The rearrangement uses TRBV27 and TRBJ2-3; D possibly corresponds to TRBD2 (6 bases). The length of the CDR3 is 16 residues. Per germline, CDR1 MNHEY and CDR2 SMNVEV (reference sequence). With 5 bases removed from V and 0 bases from J, the gap between germline ends came to 15 bases. The DNA for the CDR3 is TGTGCCAGCAGTCCCGGACTAATCTCTAGCACAGATACGCAGTATTTT. It specifies CASSPGLISSTDTQYF.

The CDR3 region has the DNA TGTGCCAGCAGCGAGGCGAACACCGGGGAGCTGTTTTTT. Translated: CASSEANTGELFF. The chain carries TRBV27 and TRBJ2-2; D is ambiguous. Deletions cut 6 bases from V and 0 bases from J, with 5 bases between. This CDR3 spans 13 amino acids. The germline gives CDR1 MNHEY, CDR2 SMNVEV (reference sequence).

This clone appeared a few times. The CDR3 sequence is CASSISSGRAHEQYF. The CDR3 coding sequence is TGTGCCAGTAGTATTTCTAGCGGGAGGGCCCACGAGCAGTACTTC. The chain joins TRBV19 to TRBJ2-7, with 12 bases aligning to TRBD2. CDR3 length equals 15 residues. V shed 3 bases and J 5 bases; nucleotides not matched to a gene: 5. In germline, CDR1 is LNHDA, CDR2 SQIVND (reference sequence). Based on the CDR3 plus reference TRBV19 and TRBJ2-7, the full variable domain is DGGITQSPKYLFRKEGQNVTLSCEQNLNHDAMYWYRQDPGQGLRLIYYSQIVNDFQKGDIAEGYSVSREKKESFPLTVTSAQKNPTAFYLCASSISSGRAHEQYFGPGTRLTVT.

This clone was detected only once. The chain is built from TRBV28 and TRBJ1-4, with 7 bases matching TRBD1. The V gene's germline CDR1 is MDHEN and CDR2 SYDVKM. The CDR3 extends over 15 amino acids. V lost 2 bases to trimming and J lost 10 bases; unmatched junction nucleotides: 10. The DNA of the CDR3 is TGTGCCAGCAGTTTACTTTTAGGGGGCGCAGGAAAACTGTTTTTT. Protein product: CASSLLLGGAGKLFF. Full variable domain (remainder filled in from reference TRBV28 and TRBJ1-4): DVKVTQSSRYLVKRTGEKVFLECVQDMDHENMFWYRQDPGLGLRLIYFSYDVKMKEKGDIPEGYSVSREKKERFSLILESASTNQTSMYLCASSLLLGGAGKLFFGSGTQLSVL.